The following is a T cell receptor (beta chain) sequence with its context. Antigen specificity is unknown. The entry originates in a study of cytomegalovirus exposure and HLA in healthy donors. Study-wide results and caveats: Immune exposure data for these donors was limited to CMV serostatus. Prediction of most subjects' HLA-A and HLA-B alleles by TCR beta sequences was reportedly accurate. Sequencing depth across donors, presence/absence analyses assumed, was roughly uniform.

PCR was performed using 60 Vbeta and 13 Jbeta primers. TCRdb's copy holds only in-frame clones and misses some; the assay was immunoSEQ multiplex PCR. The sample has some 140,000 clones; 79% are singletons. The V gene's germline CDR1 is LGHNA and CDR2 YNFKEQ. With V trimmed by 1 base and J by 0 bases, 6 bases remained unmatched. The CDR3 has 18 residues. The receptor was derived from a man aged 25 to 40 in good health and CMV-seropositive. The chain recombines TRBV4-2 with TRBJ1-5; TRBD1 matches 10 bases. Sample: PBMCs. The DNA of the CDR3 is TGTGCCAGCAGCCAAGGGACAGGGGGATCTTATAGCAATCAGCCCCAGCATTTT. This encodes CASSQGTGGSYSNQPQHF.